Detailed here is one T cell receptor (beta chain). This record comes from a study of blood T cell repertoires in COVID-19. Study-level information: Both acute and convalescent COVID-19 samples were obtained from the United States, Italy and Spain. Sources were T cells, B-cell-depleted T cells, or PBMCs; the material itself was cDNA or gDNA.

Authors' data handling: Researchers report that nucleated cell counts were estimated from reference gene primer amplification. The method was immunoSEQ multiplex PCR; TCRdb's version includes in-frame clones alone and lacks a portion of them. V, J and clone size are taken as reported in that table, and D and trimming were inferred from the DNA itself. Found here are 280,000 or so clones, 83% of them singletons; the top ten hold 8% to 10%. CDR1 is SGHVS and CDR2 is FQNEAQ in the germline V gene. V dropped 0 bases and J dropped 2; count of bases not matched to a gene: 6. The CDR3 loop spans 17 amino acids.

This sequence joins TRBV7-8 and TRBJ2-1, with TRBD1 matching 8 bases. The sequencing input was peripheral blood. This TCR was recovered from a woman aged 50 to 60 who had recovered from COVID-19. The CDR3 sequence is CASSLALLGQAYNEQFF. The CDR3 DNA reads TGTGCCAGCAGCTTAGCGCTACTGGGACAGGCCTACAATGAGCAGTTCTTC.